Shown below are 20 T cell receptor beta chains from a single sample sequenced in a study of T-cell reconstitution after alpha-beta-depleted transplantation in children. Unique molecular identifiers tagged the TCRbeta library. In TCRdb, the PCR reads were re-called with MiXCR into one record per CDR3 protein. The sample lists around 680,000 distinct CDR3 sequences; roughly 15% were seen once. This sample comprised PBMCs from the stem cell graft donor, obtained from the stem cell graft. The receptors here all came from a human donor who donated a stem cell graft to a child with acute myeloid leukemia.

The chain couples TRBV6-5 to TRBJ2-2; D not certain. Trimming took 6 bases from V and 4 from J, leaving 12 bases between them. The CDR3 length is 14 residues. Germline assignment: CDR1 MNHEY and CDR2 SVGAGI. DNA for the CDR3: TGTGCCAGCAGGCCCCTGGTCCTCACCGGGGAGCTGTTTTTT. The encoded protein is CASRPLVLTGELFF.

This clonotype was detected many times. This chain joins TRBV20-1 and TRBJ1-1; no definite D call. Germline CDR1 DFQATT, CDR2 SNEGSKA (reference sequence). The CDR3 length is 15 residues. The V and J ends lost 6 bases and 1 base respectively, with 18 bases between them. This CDR3 is CSARAITPGNTEAFF. CDR3 coding DNA: TGCAGTGCCCGAGCAATCACCCCCGGGAACACTGAAGCTTTCTTT.

This clonotype was counted only a few times. V is TRBV4-2 and J is TRBJ1-2; no reliable D call. The CDR3 runs 14 residues. Germline V CDR1 and CDR2: LGHNA, YNFKEQ. V lost 2 bases to trimming and J lost 4 bases, with 11 bases between them. CDR3 sequence reads: CASSQPGLTYGYTF. The CDR3 coding sequence is TGTGCCAGCAGCCAACCTGGACTCACCTATGGCTACACCTTC.

This clonotype was detected ten times or more. The chain employs TRBV15 and TRBJ1-6; a possible D gene is TRBD1 (6 bases). The CDR3 sequence is 17 residues long. CDR1 and CDR2 from the germline V gene are LNHNV and YYDKDF (reference sequence). V lost 1 base, J lost 6 bases, and 16 bases lay in between. CDR3 sequence: CATSRADQDSLNSPLHF. Written as DNA, the CDR3 is TGTGCCACCAGCAGAGCAGATCAGGACAGCCTTAATTCACCCCTCCACTTT.

This clonotype was recorded a few times. The CDR3 protein is CASSQVRVPENQPQHF. Written as DNA, the CDR3 is TGCGCCAGCAGCCAGGTCCGGGTTCCAGAGAATCAGCCCCAGCATTTT. J is TRBJ1-5 and V is TRBV4-1; D unresolved. V was clipped by 3 bases and J by 4 bases, with 16 bases between them. Germline-derived CDR1 and CDR2 are MGHRA and YSYEKL. The CDR3 loop spans 16 amino acids.

This clonotype was recorded at least ten times. This sequence joins TRBV20-1 and TRBJ1-6, with 7 bases that match TRBD1. Looked up from germline, CDR1 is DFQATT and CDR2 is SNEGSKA (reference sequence). This CDR3 has 13 amino acids. Losses at the gene ends were 4 bases for V and 8 bases for J; bases not matched to a gene: 5. CDR3 in amino acids: CSATTGLDSPLHF. DNA for the CDR3: TGCAGTGCTACGACAGGGTTGGATTCACCCCTCCACTTT.

This clonotype was observed many times. The chain couples TRBV20-1 to TRBJ1-2; possible D gene TRBD1, 5 bases. The V end lost 3 bases, the J end lost 2 bases, and 10 bases lay between the germline ends. Germline values: CDR1 DFQATT, CDR2 SNEGSKA (reference sequence). CDR3 length equals 13 residues. CDR3 loop: CSARGELNYGYTF. The DNA for the CDR3 is TGCAGTGCTAGGGGGGAGCTGAACTATGGCTACACCTTC.

The CDR3 is CASSEPGAIQETQYF. CDR3 sequence (DNA): TGTGCCAGCAGTGAACCAGGCGCGATCCAAGAGACCCAGTACTTC. The gene calls are TRBV25-1 and TRBJ2-5; no reliable D call. With 2 bases removed from V and 1 base from J, the gap between germline ends came to 11 bases. The germline V gene has CDR1 MGHDK and CDR2 SYGVNS. The CDR3 covers 15 residues.

The V and J genes are TRBV20-1 and TRBJ2-3, with D possibly TRBD1 on 5 matching bases. Germline V CDR1 and CDR2: DFQATT, SNEGSKA (reference sequence). The CDR3 has 13 residues. The V and J ends lost 2 bases and 5 bases respectively, with 11 bases between them. CDR3 sequence (DNA): TGCAGTGCTAGATGGCAGGGTCAAGATACGCAGTATTTT. Translated: CSARWQGQDTQYF.

This clonotype has more than one count but fewer than ten. The chain links TRBV6-1 to TRBJ2-1; 7 nucleotides align to TRBD1. Germline V gene data show CDR1 as MNHNS and CDR2 as SASEGT. This CDR3 has 14 amino acids. V gave up 6 bases and J gave up 4 bases; unmatched junction bases: 6. CDR3: CASRTPGQYNEQFF. CDR3 coding DNA: TGTGCCAGCAGGACCCCGGGACAGTACAATGAGCAGTTCTTC.

This clonotype was seen a handful of times. The rearrangement links TRBV12-3 or TRBV12-4 to TRBJ1-4; 8 bases are shared with TRBD1. The CDR3 is 15 amino acids. The V and J ends lost 3 bases and 5 bases, in that order; junction bases with no gene match: 5. CDR3 sequence: CASSFGTGPNEKLFF. The DNA of the CDR3 is TGTGCCAGCAGTTTCGGGACAGGACCGAATGAAAAACTGTTTTTT.

This clonotype came up a few times. J is TRBJ1-5 and V is TRBV24-1; the D is unclear. The germline CDR1 and CDR2 sequences are KGHDR and SFDVKD. This CDR3 region has 13 residues. Trimming shortened V by 4 bases and J by 4 bases, and 7 bases separated the two germline ends. CDR3 sequence: CATSESKNQPQHF. The DNA of the CDR3 is TGTGCCACCAGTGAGTCCAAAAATCAGCCCCAGCATTTT.

This clonotype was counted at least ten times. The chain joins TRBV20-1 to TRBJ2-3, with 11 positions matching TRBD2. V trimming: 6 bases; J trimming: 2 bases; junction bases outside the gene matches: 4. The CDR3 has 14 amino acids. CDR1 DFQATT and CDR2 SNEGSKA come from the germline V gene (reference sequence). The CDR3 nucleotides are TGCAGTGCGAGACTAGCGGGGTACACAGATACGCAGTATTTT. Amino acid sequence: CSARLAGYTDTQYF.

There are a few counts of this clonotype. The chain employs TRBV7-6 and TRBJ2-7; D unresolved. Between the trimmed V and J ends, which lost 5 bases and 1 base, there was a span of 15 bases. The CDR3 is 15 residues long. Germline V gene data show CDR1 as SGHVS and CDR2 as FNYEAQ. The CDR3 region has the DNA TGTGCCAGCAGCCCCCGACCCGACGGTTCCTACGAGCAGTACTTC. This encodes CASSPRPDGSYEQYF.

The V and J genes are TRBV5-1 and TRBJ1-1, with D unclear. This CDR3 comprises 18 residues. Germline CDR1 reads SGHRS; CDR2 reads YFSETQ. Trimming took off 0 bases at V and 1 base at J, with 19 bases between the two ends. The CDR3: CASSLASVVGSKNTEAFF. Written as DNA, the CDR3 is TGCGCCAGCAGCTTGGCCTCGGTGGTAGGGAGTAAGAACACTGAAGCTTTCTTT.

This clonotype occurred many times. This sequence joins TRBV12-3 or TRBV12-4 and TRBJ1-2; maybe TRBD1 (6 bases). CDR3 length: 14 amino acids. The V gene lost 7 bases and the J gene lost 0 bases, with 12 bases spanning the gap. The DNA of the CDR3 is TGTGCCAGCAAGGGGGGACAACCTAACTATGGCTACACCTTC. This translates into CASKGGQPNYGYTF.

This sequence joins TRBV7-9 and TRBJ2-6; D remains ambiguous. The length of the CDR3 is 16 residues. The V and J ends lost 5 bases and 0 bases respectively, with 11 bases between them. Germline CDR1 is SEHNR and CDR2 is FQNEAQ (reference sequence). The CDR3 loop is CASSPKDGSGANVLTF. Written as DNA, the CDR3 is TGTGCCAGCAGCCCGAAGGACGGCTCTGGGGCCAACGTCCTGACTTTC.

CDR3 sequence (DNA): TGCGCCAGCAGTAGGGAGGGTAGCGGGGGGTTCAGCACAGATACGCAGTATTTT. It is translated as CASSREGSGGFSTDTQYF. The rearrangement links TRBV4-3 to TRBJ2-3; 10 positions agree with TRBD2. The CDR3 sequence is 18 residues long. Germline values: CDR1 LGHNA, CDR2 YSLEER. The trim removed 6 bases at V and 0 bases at J, leaving 12 bases unmatched.

This clonotype was observed many times. This rearrangement joins TRBV20-1 to TRBJ2-1, with TRBD1 matching over 8 bases. Germline trimming cut 6 bases from V and 8 bases from J; bases unmatched to any gene: 9. The CDR3 is 13 amino acids. CDR1 is DFQATT, CDR2 SNEGSKA, per germline (reference sequence). As DNA, the CDR3 is TGCAGTGCCACCCGGACAGGGCGCGATGAGCAGTTCTTC. Its translation: CSATRTGRDEQFF.

This clonotype was observed a handful of times. The CDR3 loop is CASSFVFGGRTGELFF. In DNA, the CDR3 is TGTGCCAGCAGTTTCGTCTTCGGGGGGAGGACCGGGGAGCTGTTTTTT. V and J are TRBV12-3 or TRBV12-4 and TRBJ2-2; 7 nucleotides match TRBD2. V lost 3 bases and J lost 5; bases outside the gene matches: 9. The CDR3 runs 16 residues.